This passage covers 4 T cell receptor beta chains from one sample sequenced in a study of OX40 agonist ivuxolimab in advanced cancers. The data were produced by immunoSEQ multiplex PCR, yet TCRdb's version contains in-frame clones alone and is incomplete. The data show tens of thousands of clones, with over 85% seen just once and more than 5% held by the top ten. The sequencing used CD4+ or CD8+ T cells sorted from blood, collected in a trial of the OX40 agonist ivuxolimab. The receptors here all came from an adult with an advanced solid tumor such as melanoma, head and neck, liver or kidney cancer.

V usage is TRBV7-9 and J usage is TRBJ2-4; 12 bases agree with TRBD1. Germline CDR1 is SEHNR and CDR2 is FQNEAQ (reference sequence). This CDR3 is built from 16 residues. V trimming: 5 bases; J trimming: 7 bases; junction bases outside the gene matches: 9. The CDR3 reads CASSPGQGALWNIQYF. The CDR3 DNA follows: TGTGCCAGCAGCCCGGGACAGGGGGCGTTGTGGAACATTCAGTACTTC. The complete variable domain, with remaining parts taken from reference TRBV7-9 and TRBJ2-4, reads DTGVSQNPRHKITKRGQNVTFRCDPISEHNRLYWYRQTLGQGPEFLTYFQNEAQLEKSRLLSDRFSAERPKGSFSTLEIQRTEQGDSAMYLCASSPGQGALWNIQYFGAGTRLSVL.

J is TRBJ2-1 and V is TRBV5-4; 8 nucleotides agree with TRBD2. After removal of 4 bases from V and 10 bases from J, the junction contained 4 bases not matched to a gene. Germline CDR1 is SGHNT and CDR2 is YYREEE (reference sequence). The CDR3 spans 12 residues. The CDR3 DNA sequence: TGTGCCAGCAGCATAGCGGGACCGGAGCAGTTCTTC. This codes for CASSIAGPEQFF. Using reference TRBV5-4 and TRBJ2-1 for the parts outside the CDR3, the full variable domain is ETGVTQSPTHLIKTRGQQVTLRCSSQSGHNTVSWYQQALGQGPQFIFQYYREEENGRGNFPPRFSGLQFPNYSSELNVNALELDDSALYLCASSIAGPEQFFGPGTRLTVL.

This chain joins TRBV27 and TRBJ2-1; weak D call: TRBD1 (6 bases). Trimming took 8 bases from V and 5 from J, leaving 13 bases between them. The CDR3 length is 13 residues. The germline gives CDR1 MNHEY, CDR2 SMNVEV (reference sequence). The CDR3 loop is CASLSNRDNEQFF. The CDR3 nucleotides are TGTGCCAGCCTCTCCAACAGGGACAATGAGCAGTTCTTC.

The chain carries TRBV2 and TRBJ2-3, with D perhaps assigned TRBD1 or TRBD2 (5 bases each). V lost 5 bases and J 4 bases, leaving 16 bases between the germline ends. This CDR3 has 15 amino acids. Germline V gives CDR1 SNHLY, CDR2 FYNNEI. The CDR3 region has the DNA TGTGCCAGCAGTCCGGACGGGGCCGGGGCAGATACGCAGTATTTT. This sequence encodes CASSPDGAGADTQYF.